These 3 T cell receptor beta chains originate from one sample sequenced in a study of T cells in Graves' hyperthyroidism and ophthalmopathy. The TCR beta CDR3 regions underwent amplification using RNA transcripts as the source. TCR CDR3 regions were first amplified by RT-PCR with HTBI primers. TCRdb itself ran the multiplex PCR reads through MiXCR, one entry per CDR3 protein. The sample lists about 570,000 distinct CDR3 sequences, roughly 46% occurring once. The material sequenced was peripheral blood or thyroid tissue (not recorded which). Source of these receptors: an adult woman with Graves' disease, either hyperthyroidism or ophthalmopathy (not recorded which).

The V gene is TRBV27, the J gene TRBJ1-6; D gene unclear. Trimming cost V 10 bases and J 7 bases, with 5 bases left between them. Germline lookup yields CDR1 MNHEY and CDR2 SMNVEV (reference sequence). This CDR3 has 10 residues. In DNA, the CDR3 is TGTGCCACTACGAATTCACCCCTCCACTTT. It specifies CATTNSPLHF.

This clonotype showed up just a few times. The CDR3 here is CASSVPGQGDDQPQHF. DNA for the CDR3: TGTGCCAGCAGTGTCCCGGGACAGGGAGACGATCAGCCCCAGCATTTT. This chain links TRBV2 with TRBJ1-5; 9 nucleotides match TRBD1. The germline CDR1 and CDR2 sequences are SNHLY and FYNNEI. This CDR3 has 16 amino acids. J lost 5 bases, V lost 4 bases, and 9 bases had no gene match.

Ten or more counts support this clonotype. The chain uses TRBV4-2 and TRBJ2-7, with 9 bases fitting TRBD2. There are 15 residues in the CDR3. The J segment lost 5 bases and the V segment lost 4 bases, leaving 9 bases of the junction unmatched. Germline CDR1 reads LGHNA; CDR2 reads YNFKEQ. CDR3: CASSPQGGGRDEQYF. CDR3 sequence (DNA): TGTGCCAGCAGCCCCCAGGGGGGCGGGAGGGACGAGCAGTACTTC.